These 22 T cell receptor beta chains were all obtained from the same sample, sequenced in a study of Ad26.COV2.S vaccination and SARS-CoV-2 variants. Clones were read by immunoSEQ multiplex PCR, and TCRdb kept only the in-frame ones, dropping some. The sample lists around 350,000 clones, about 90% occurring once. The sequences come from peripheral blood, collected after recovery from COVID-19. These TCRs come from a human donor who had recovered from COVID-19.

V is TRBV27 and J is TRBJ1-6; 10 bases agree with TRBD1. J lost 8 bases, V lost 3 bases, and 7 bases had no gene match. Looked up from germline, CDR1 is MNHEY and CDR2 is SMNVEV (reference sequence). The CDR3 consists of 16 residues. The CDR3 is CASSFGGQGLHSPLHF. In DNA form, the CDR3 reads TGTGCCAGCAGTTTTGGGGGACAGGGGTTACATTCACCCCTCCACTTT.

This chain joins TRBV6-5 and TRBJ2-5; D possibly uses TRBD1 or TRBD2 (5 bases each). The V end was cut by 8 bases, the J end by 5 bases, with 12 bases between. Germline V gene data show CDR1 as MNHEY and CDR2 as SVGAGI. This CDR3 has 12 amino acids. This CDR3 reads CASQRGPETQYF. The CDR3 DNA is TGTGCCAGCCAACGGGGACCGGAGACCCAGTACTTC.

The chain employs TRBV24-1 and TRBJ2-7; D call uncertain. This CDR3 has 13 residues. V lost 0 bases and J 2 bases, leaving 4 bases between the germline ends. Germline loops: CDR1 KGHDR, CDR2 SFDVKD. CDR3 in DNA: TGTGCCACCAGTGATTTGGGTCCCTACGAGCAGTACTTC. This codes for CATSDLGPYEQYF.

This rearrangement joins TRBV3-1 (or the pseudogene TRBV3-2) to TRBJ1-1; D not certain. Trimming cost V 2 bases and J 4 bases, with 11 bases left between them. The CDR3 loop spans 14 amino acids. Germline CDR1 is LGHDT and CDR2 is YNNKEL (reference sequence). Written as DNA, the CDR3 is TGTGCCAGCAGCCAACTCCCCTCGGGCACTGAAGCTTTCTTT. Translated, it gives CASSQLPSGTEAFF.

The rearrangement uses TRBV5-4 and TRBJ2-3; 8 bases map to TRBD2. Per germline, CDR1 SGHNT and CDR2 YYREEE (reference sequence). The CDR3 covers 13 residues. V was clipped by 4 bases and J by 6 bases; unmatched bases: 4. CDR3 sequence reads: CASSTTSVDTQYF. The CDR3 nucleotides are TGTGCCAGCAGCACGACTAGCGTTGATACGCAGTATTTT.

The rearrangement links TRBV5-6 to TRBJ2-1; D unclear. V lost 1 base to trimming and J lost 5 bases, with 4 bases between them. Germline-derived CDR1 and CDR2 are SGHDT and YYEEEE. CDR3 size: 12 residues. DNA of the CDR3: TGTGCCAGCAGCTTGTTGGACAATGAGCAGTTCTTC. Translating gives CASSLLDNEQFF.

The chain recombines TRBV15 with TRBJ1-1, with TRBD1 identical over 9 bases. The CDR3 extends over 14 amino acids. Germline-derived CDR1 and CDR2 are LNHNV and YYDKDF (reference sequence). Germline trimming cut 1 base from V and 11 bases from J; bases unmatched to any gene: 8. The CDR3 region has the DNA TGTGCCACCAGCAGAGTTCAATCCGGGACAGGGGCTTTCTTT. It yields the protein CATSRVQSGTGAFF.

The chain joins TRBV10-2 to TRBJ2-1; D is possibly TRBD1 (6 bases). CDR1 is WSHSY, CDR2 SAAADI, per germline. V shed 2 bases and J shed 2 bases, with 7 bases lying between them. The CDR3 totals 14 residues. CDR3 in amino acids: CASSETGPYNEQFF. The CDR3, as DNA: TGCGCCAGCAGTGAGACAGGGCCCTACAATGAGCAGTTCTTC.

This chain joins TRBV3-1 (or the pseudogene TRBV3-2) and TRBJ1-4; 10 bases align to TRBD1. V was clipped by 7 bases and J by 7 bases; unmatched bases: 6. CDR1 and CDR2 from the germline V gene are LGHDT and YNNKEL (reference sequence). The CDR3 runs to 14 residues. The CDR3: CASTQGQGFEKLFF. The CDR3 coding sequence is TGTGCCAGCACCCAGGGACAGGGGTTTGAAAAACTGTTTTTT.

The CDR3 spells CSVGAGNYGYTF. The DNA for the CDR3 is TGCAGCGTTGGGGCCGGTAACTATGGCTACACCTTC. The rearrangement joins TRBV29-1 to TRBJ1-2; no clear D gene. From germline, CDR1 is SQVTM and CDR2 ANQGSEA. CDR3 size: 12 residues. Trimming shortened V by 4 bases and J by 1 base, and 7 bases separated the two germline ends.

This rearrangement joins TRBV7-9 to TRBJ2-1; D is undetermined. V lost 5 bases to trimming and J lost 7 bases, with 15 bases between them. The CDR3 totals 14 residues. Germline-derived CDR1 and CDR2 are SEHNR and FQNEAQ (reference sequence). CDR3 protein: CASSIFGGINEQFF. The CDR3 nucleotides read TGTGCCAGCAGCATTTTCGGCGGTATAAATGAGCAGTTCTTC.

The chain employs TRBV9 and TRBJ1-2; D is perhaps TRBD1 (5 bases). Between the trimmed V and J ends, which lost 7 bases and 3 bases, there was a span of 7 bases. Per the germline V gene, CDR1 is SGDLS and CDR2 is YYNGEE. The CDR3 is made up of 11 amino acids. The DNA for the CDR3 is TGTGCCAGCGGGGCCGACTATGGCTACACCTTC. Translating it yields CASGADYGYTF.

The chain recombines TRBV6-5 with TRBJ1-5; TRBD1 agrees at 9 bases. The V gene's germline CDR1 is MNHEY and CDR2 SVGAGI. Trimming at V came to 6 bases and at J to 5 bases, leaving 5 bases not matched to a gene. This CDR3 has 14 residues. DNA for the CDR3: TGTGCCAGCAGCACCGGGACAGGGCATCAGCCCCAGCATTTT. This translates into CASSTGTGHQPQHF.

This chain links TRBV7-2 with TRBJ2-3; D gene unclear. Germline CDR1 SGHTA, CDR2 FQGNSA. The CDR3 contains 13 residues. Trimming took off 4 bases at V and 1 base at J, with 6 bases between the two ends. This CDR3 reads CASSSSGTDTQYF. The CDR3 DNA follows: TGTGCCAGCAGCTCATCCGGCACAGATACGCAGTATTTT. Using reference TRBV7-2 and TRBJ2-3 for the parts outside the CDR3, the full variable domain is GAGVSQSPSNKVTEKGKDVELRCDPISGHTALYWYRQSLGQGLEFLIYFQGNSAPDKSGLPSDRFSAERTGGSVSTLTIQRTQQEDSAVYLCASSSSGTDTQYFGPGTRLTVL.

Concerning this clone: The sample contains more than one DNA sequence encoding this CDR3. The chain employs TRBV6-2 or TRBV6-3 and TRBJ2-3; 13 bases match TRBD2. Germline V gene sequence: CDR1 MNHEY, CDR2 SVGEGT. CDR3 size: 15 residues. Trimming removed 2 bases from V and 6 bases from J; junction bases left unmatched: 2. The CDR3 DNA sequence: TGTGCCAGCAGTTACACTAGCGGGGGGGCTGATACGCAGTATTTT. Its protein product is CASSYTSGGADTQYF.

In DNA form, the CDR3 reads TGTGCCAGCAGCTTGCAGACAGGGAGGAGGGATACGCAGTATTTT. This translates into CASSLQTGRRDTQYF. V is TRBV7-9 and J is TRBJ2-3, with a weak D call TRBD1 (7 bases). The germline CDR1 and CDR2 sequences are SEHNR and FQNEAQ (reference sequence). V was cut by 3 bases and J by 6 bases, with 16 bases left in between. The CDR3 has 15 residues.

The chain carries TRBV7-3 and TRBJ2-7, with TRBD2 as a possible D gene (5 bases). Germline assignment: CDR1 SGHTA and CDR2 FQGTGA. The ends were cut back, 1 base at V and 4 bases at J, with 8 bases in the middle. The CDR3 runs to 13 residues. In nucleotides, the CDR3 is TGTGCCAGCAGCTTAAATGCGGGTTACGAGCAGTACTTC. Residues: CASSLNAGYEQYF.

The V gene is TRBV21-1, the J gene TRBJ2-5; whether TRBD2, the table's D call, matches the DNA was not checked. TRBV21-1 is marked as a pseudogene. The CDR3 spans 22 residues. The CDR3 here is CASSKLAPQTRGLARGQETQYF. CDR3 bases: TGTGCCAGCAGCAAACTGGCGCCGCAAACAAGAGGACTAGCTCGGGGCCAAGAGACCCAGTACTTC.

The chain carries TRBV12-3 or TRBV12-4 and TRBJ2-1; 7 positions agree with TRBD2. The length of the CDR3 is 13 residues. V was clipped by 7 bases and J by 1 base; unmatched bases: 1. The DNA for the CDR3 is TGTGCCAGCACGGGGGGTTCCTACAATGAGCAGTTCTTC. Residues: CASTGGSYNEQFF.

The chain employs TRBV5-5 and TRBJ2-7, with 7 bases that match TRBD1. The V segment lost 0 bases and the J segment 0 bases; nucleotides outside the gene matches: 3. The CDR3 is 15 amino acids. CDR1 SGHKS and CDR2 YYEKEE come from the germline V gene (reference sequence). The DNA for the CDR3 is TGTGCCAGCAGCTTGGGGGACAGCAGCTCCTACGAGCAGTACTTC. Translated: CASSLGDSSSYEQYF.

The rearrangement joins TRBV5-1 to TRBJ2-3; weak D call: TRBD2 (6 bases). V lost 0 bases and J 0 bases, leaving 8 bases between the germline ends. CDR1 and CDR2 (germline): SGHRS, YFSETQ. The CDR3 consists of 15 residues. Here the CDR3 DNA reads TGCGCCAGCAGCTTGGGGCGGGGAAGCACAGATACGCAGTATTTT. Translating it yields CASSLGRGSTDTQYF.

The CDR3 loop reads CASTSGNGRDGYTF. The CDR3 nucleotides read TGTGCCAGCACCTCGGGCAATGGTCGGGATGGCTACACCTTC. V usage is TRBV5-6 and J usage is TRBJ1-2, with D hard to call. The CDR3 sequence is 14 residues long. Germline CDR1 is SGHDT and CDR2 is YYEEEE. V lost 6 bases and J 6 bases, leaving 18 bases between the germline ends.